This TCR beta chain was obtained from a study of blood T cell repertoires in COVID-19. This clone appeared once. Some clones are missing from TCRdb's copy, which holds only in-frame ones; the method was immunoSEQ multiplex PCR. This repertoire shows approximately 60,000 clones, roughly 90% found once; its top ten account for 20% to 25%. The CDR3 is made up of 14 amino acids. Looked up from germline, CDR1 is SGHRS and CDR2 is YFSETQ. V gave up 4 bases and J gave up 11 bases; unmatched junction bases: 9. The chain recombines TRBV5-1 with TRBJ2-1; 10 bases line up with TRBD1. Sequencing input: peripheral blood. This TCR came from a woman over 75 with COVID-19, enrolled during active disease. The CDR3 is CASSRTGGMSKQFF. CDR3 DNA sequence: TGCGCCAGCAGCCGGACAGGGGGAATGAGTAAGCAGTTCTTC.